One TCR beta chain is described in this entry. What it binds is not known. This record comes from a study of CD8+CD57+ T cells in acquired aplastic anemia. Study-wide context: When averaged, DNA from sorted CD4+ and CD8+ cells came to approximately 3 ug.

Profiles of TCR beta VDJ and CDR3 were generated from a genomic DNA template. One entry per CDR3 protein, called by TCRdb with MiXCR from the reads. The sample contains around 430,000 distinct CDR3 sequences, approximately 33% of which appear only once. Germline CDR1 GTSNPN, CDR2 SVGIG (reference sequence). The germline V and J ends were trimmed by 0 bases and 0 bases, with 12 bases remaining between them. The CDR3 is 16 amino acids. The study, taken as a whole, reports: Patients showed no significant difference from controls in CD8+ Simpson's diversity. Overlapping CD8+ CDR3 repertoires of patients and controls contained approximately 28 shared sequences.

Patients included in sequencing had previously demonstrated CD8+CD57+ cell expansion by flow cytometry. Severe acquired aplastic anemia was the diagnosis recorded for all patients. This TCR was sampled from a human donor with aplastic anemia. The chain combines TRBV30 with TRBJ1-3; no reliable D call. The material sequenced was sorted CD4+, CD8+, or CD8+CD57+ T cells (not recorded which) from PBMCs. CDR3 bases: TGTGCCTGGAGTGTACGCTCAGGCCTCTCTGGAAACACCATATATTTT. Amino acids: CAWSVRSGLSGNTIYF.